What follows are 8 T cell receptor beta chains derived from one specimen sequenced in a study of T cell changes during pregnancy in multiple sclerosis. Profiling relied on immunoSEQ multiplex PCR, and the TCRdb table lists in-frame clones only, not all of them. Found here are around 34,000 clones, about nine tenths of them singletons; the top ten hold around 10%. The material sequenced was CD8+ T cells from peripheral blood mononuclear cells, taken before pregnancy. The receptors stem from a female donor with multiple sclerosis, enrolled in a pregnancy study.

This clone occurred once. Here the CDR3 reads CASSSWRGNEKLFF. CDR3 in DNA: TGTGCCAGCAGTTCATGGAGAGGAAATGAAAAACTGTTTTTT. The chain employs TRBV28 and TRBJ1-4; D is undetermined. CDR3 size: 14 residues. Germline loops: CDR1 MDHEN, CDR2 SYDVKM. Trimming pared 4 bases from V and 5 bases from J, leaving 11 bases between.

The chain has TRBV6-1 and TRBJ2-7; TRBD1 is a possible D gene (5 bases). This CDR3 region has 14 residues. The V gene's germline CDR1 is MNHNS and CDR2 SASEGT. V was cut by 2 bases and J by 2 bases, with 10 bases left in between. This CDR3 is CASSESGNTYEQYF. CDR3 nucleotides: TGTGCCAGCAGTGAATCAGGGAACACCTACGAGCAGTACTTC.

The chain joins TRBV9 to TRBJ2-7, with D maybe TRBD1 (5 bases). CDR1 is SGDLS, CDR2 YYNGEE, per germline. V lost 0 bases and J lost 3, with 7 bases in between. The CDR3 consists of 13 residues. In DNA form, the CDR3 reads TGTGCCAGCAGCGTAGGGGGCAGCTACGAGCAGTACTTC. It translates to CASSVGGSYEQYF.

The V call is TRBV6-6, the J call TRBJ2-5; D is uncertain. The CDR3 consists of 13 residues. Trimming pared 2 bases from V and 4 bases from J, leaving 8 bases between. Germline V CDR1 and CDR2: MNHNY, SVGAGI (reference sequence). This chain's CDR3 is CASSYPPGETQYF. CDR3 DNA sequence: TGTGCCAGCAGTTACCCCCCAGGAGAGACCCAGTACTTC.

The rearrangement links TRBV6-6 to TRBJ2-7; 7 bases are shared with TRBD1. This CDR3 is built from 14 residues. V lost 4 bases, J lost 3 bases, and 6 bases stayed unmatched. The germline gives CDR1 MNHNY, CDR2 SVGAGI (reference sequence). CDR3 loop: CASSSRQGSYEQYF. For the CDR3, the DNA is TGTGCCAGCAGTTCCCGACAGGGTAGCTACGAGCAGTACTTC.

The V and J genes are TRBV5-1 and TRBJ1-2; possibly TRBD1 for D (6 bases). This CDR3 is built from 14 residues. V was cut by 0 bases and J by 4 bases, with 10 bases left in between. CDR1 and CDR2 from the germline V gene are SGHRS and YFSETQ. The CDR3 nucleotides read TGCGCCAGCAGCTTGGCCGCGGACAGCTATGGCTACACCTTC. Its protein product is CASSLAADSYGYTF.

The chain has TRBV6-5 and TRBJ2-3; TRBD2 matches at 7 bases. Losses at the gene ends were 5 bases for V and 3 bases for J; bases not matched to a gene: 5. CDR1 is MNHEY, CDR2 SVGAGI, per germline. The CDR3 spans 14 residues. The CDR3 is CASSLGGGTDTQYF. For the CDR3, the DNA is TGTGCCAGCAGTCTCGGCGGGGGAACAGATACGCAGTATTTT.

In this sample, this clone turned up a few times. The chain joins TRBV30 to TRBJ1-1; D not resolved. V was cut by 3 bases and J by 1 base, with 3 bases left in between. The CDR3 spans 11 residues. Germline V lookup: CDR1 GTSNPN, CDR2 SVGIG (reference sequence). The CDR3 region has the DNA TGTGCCTGGAGGCGGAACACTGAAGCTTTCTTT. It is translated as CAWRRNTEAFF.